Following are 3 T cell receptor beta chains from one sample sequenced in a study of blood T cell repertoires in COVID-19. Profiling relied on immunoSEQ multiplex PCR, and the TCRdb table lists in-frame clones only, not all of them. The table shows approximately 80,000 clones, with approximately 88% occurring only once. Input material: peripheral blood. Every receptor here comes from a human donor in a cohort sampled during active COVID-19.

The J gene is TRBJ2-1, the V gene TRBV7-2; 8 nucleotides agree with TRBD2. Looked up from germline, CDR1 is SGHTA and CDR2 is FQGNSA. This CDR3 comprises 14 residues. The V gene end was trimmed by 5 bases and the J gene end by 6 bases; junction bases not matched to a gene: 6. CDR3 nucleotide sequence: TGTGCCAGCAGCCCCGGACTAGCTTTCAATGAGCAGTTCTTC. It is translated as CASSPGLAFNEQFF.

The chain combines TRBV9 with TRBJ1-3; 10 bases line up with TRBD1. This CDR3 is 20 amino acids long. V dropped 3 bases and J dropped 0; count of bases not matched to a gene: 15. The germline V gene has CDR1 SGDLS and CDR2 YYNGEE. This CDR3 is CASSGQPGQGTTASGNTIYF. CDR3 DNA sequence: TGTGCCAGCAGCGGGCAACCGGGACAGGGGACGACCGCCTCTGGAAACACCATATATTTT.

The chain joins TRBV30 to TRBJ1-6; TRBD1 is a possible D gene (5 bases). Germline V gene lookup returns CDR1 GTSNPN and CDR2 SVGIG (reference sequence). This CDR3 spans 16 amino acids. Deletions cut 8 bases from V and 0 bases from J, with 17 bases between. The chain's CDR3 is CAQEQTASSYNSPLHF. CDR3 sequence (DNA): TGTGCCCAAGAACAGACAGCCAGCTCCTATAATTCACCCCTCCACTTT.